This entry lists 3 T cell receptor beta chains sequenced from one sample in a study of cytomegalovirus exposure and HLA in healthy donors. Method: immunoSEQ multiplex PCR; TCRdb's copy keeps in-frame clones and lacks some. Of 260,000 or so clones in the sample, 90% were seen once. Sequenced material: PBMCs. All receptors derive from a woman aged 25-40 years in good health and CMV-seronegative.

The J gene is TRBJ1-5, the V gene TRBV6-5; D gene unclear. The CDR3 is 15 amino acids. Trimming stripped 6 bases from V and 2 bases from J, with 14 bases between. Looked up from germline, CDR1 is MNHEY and CDR2 is SVGAGI. The DNA of the CDR3 is TGTGCCAGCAGATTATCCGCATATGGCAATCAGCCCCAGCATTTT. Residues: CASRLSAYGNQPQHF.

The rearrangement links TRBV27 to TRBJ1-4; 7 nucleotides line up with TRBD1. This CDR3 contains 15 residues. Trimming at V came to 6 bases and at J to 3 bases, leaving 7 bases not matched to a gene. Germline assignment: CDR1 MNHEY and CDR2 SMNVEV (reference sequence). CDR3 region: CASSKQGYANEKLFF. The CDR3 DNA is TGTGCCAGCAGCAAACAGGGGTACGCTAATGAAAAACTGTTTTTT.

In this sample, this clone turned up once. The genes are TRBV27 and TRBJ2-7; 7 nucleotides line up with TRBD1. With V trimmed by 2 bases and J by 1 base, 8 bases remained unmatched. The germline V gene encodes CDR1 MNHEY and CDR2 SMNVEV (reference sequence). CDR3 length: 16 residues. This CDR3 is CASSLKGAGISYEQYF. DNA of the CDR3: TGTGCCAGCAGTTTAAAGGGGGCAGGGATATCCTACGAGCAGTACTTC.